This T cell receptor (beta chain) was obtained from a study of radiation and T cells in renal cell carcinoma. Study observations and caveats: Pretreatment tumor biopsies were lacking, so baseline clonotypes are unknown.

Concerning this clone: No antigen is known for it. One end of the junction fails to match germline, which may point to a read error.

Clones were sequenced by immunoSEQ multiplex PCR, and TCRdb holds only the in-frame ones, with some missing. The sample includes about 83,000 clones, less than 90% of them seen just once. Noted time point: blood 4 weeks post-SBRT, at nephrectomy. Treatment reported: 15 Gy SBRT to primary tumor, nephrectomy 4 weeks later. Nephrectomy followed 15 Gy stereotactic body radiation by 4 weeks. This renal cell carcinoma was of the clear cell type. CDR1 and CDR2 (germline): MNHNS, SASEGT. This CDR3 comprises 15 residues. The sequenced sample was blood, obtained from a patient whose treatment included radiotherapy and nephrectomy. This TCR was recovered from a woman aged 55-70 years with renal cell carcinoma. The rearrangement links TRBV6-1 to TRBJ1-1; 7 positions agree with TRBD1. This CDR3 reads CAISEWTGLNTEAFF. Written as DNA, the CDR3 is TGTGCCATCAGTGAATGGACAGGACTGAACACTGAAGCTTTCTTT.